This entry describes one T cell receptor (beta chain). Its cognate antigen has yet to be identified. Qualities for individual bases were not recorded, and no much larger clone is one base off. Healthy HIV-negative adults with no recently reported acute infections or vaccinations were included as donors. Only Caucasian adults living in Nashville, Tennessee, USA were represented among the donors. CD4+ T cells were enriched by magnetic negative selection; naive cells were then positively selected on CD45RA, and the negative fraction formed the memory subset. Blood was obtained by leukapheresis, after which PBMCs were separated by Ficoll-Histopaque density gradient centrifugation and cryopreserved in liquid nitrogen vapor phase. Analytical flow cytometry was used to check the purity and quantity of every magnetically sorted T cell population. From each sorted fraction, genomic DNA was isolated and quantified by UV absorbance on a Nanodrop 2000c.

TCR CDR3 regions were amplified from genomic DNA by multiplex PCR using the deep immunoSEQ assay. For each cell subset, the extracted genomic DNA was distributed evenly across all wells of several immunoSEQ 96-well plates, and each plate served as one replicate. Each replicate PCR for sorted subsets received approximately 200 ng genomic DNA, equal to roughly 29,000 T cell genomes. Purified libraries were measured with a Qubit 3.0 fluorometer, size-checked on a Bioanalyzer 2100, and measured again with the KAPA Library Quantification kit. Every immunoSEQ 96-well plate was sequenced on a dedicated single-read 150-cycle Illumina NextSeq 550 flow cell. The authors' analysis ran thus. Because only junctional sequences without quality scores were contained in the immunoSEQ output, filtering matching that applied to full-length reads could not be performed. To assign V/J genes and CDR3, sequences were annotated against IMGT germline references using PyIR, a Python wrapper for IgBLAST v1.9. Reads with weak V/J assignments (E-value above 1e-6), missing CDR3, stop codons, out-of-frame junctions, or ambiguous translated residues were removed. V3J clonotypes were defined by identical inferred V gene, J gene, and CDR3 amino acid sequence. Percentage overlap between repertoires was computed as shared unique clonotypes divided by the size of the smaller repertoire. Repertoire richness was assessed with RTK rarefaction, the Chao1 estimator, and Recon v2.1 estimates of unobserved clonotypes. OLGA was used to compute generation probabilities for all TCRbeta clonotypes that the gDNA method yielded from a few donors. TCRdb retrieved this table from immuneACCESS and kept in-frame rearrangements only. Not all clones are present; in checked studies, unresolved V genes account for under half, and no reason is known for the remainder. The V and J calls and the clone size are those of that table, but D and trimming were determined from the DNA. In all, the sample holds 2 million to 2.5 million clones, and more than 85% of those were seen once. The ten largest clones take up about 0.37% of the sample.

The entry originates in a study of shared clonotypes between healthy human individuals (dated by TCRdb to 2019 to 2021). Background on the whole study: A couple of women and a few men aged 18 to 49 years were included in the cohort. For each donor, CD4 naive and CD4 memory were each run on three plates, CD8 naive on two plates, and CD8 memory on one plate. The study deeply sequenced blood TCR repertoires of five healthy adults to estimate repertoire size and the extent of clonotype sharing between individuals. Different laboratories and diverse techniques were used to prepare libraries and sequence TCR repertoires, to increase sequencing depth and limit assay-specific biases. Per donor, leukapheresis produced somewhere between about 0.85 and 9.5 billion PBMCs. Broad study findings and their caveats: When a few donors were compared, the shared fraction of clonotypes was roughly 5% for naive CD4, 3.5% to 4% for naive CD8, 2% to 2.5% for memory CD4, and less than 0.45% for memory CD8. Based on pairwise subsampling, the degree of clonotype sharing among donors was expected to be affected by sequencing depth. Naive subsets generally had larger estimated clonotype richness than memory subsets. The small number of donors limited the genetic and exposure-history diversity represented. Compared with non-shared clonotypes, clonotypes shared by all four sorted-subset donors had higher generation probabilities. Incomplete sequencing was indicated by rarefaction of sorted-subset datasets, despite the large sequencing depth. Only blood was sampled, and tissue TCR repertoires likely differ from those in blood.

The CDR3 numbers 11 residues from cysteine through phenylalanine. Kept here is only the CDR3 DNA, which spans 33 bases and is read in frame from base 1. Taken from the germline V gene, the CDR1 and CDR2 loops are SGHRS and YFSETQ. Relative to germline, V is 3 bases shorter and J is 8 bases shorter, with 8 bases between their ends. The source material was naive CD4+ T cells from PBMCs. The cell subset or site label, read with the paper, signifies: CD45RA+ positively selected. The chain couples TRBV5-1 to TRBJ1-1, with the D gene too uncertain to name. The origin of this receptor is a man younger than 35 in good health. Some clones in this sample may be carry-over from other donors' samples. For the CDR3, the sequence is CASSSPGEAFF. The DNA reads TGCGCCAGCAGCTCCCCAGGAGAAGCTTTCTTT. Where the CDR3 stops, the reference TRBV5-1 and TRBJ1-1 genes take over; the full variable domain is KAGVTQTPRYLIKTRGQQVTLSCSPISGHRSVSWYQQTPGQGLQFLFEYFSETQRNKGNFPGRFSGRQFSNSRSEMNVSTLELGDSALYLCASSSPGEAFFGQGTRLTVV.